This is a list of T cell receptor beta chains from one sample in a study of control samples from healthy donors and cancer patients. Generated by immunoSEQ multiplex PCR, the TCRdb table keeps only in-frame clones and is missing some. The repertoire includes approximately 160,000 clones, 75% to 95% of them detected once, and 2% sits in the top ten. The specimen was blood. These receptors all come from a woman aged 40 to 49 in good health. Both conserved end residues are part of each CDR3. D genes are given only for firm matches. Clone sizes are given selectively: once, few, many, or a class where the clone is expanded.

>-|TRBD1|TRBV27|17|TRBJ2-7
CASSLSPGTGISYEQYF
TGTGCCAGCAGTTTATCTCCCGGGACAGGAATCTCCTACGAGCAGTACTTC
>few|TRBD1|TRBV2|17|TRBJ1-2
CASSGTGTEDVFYGYTF
TGTGCCAGCAGCGGAACCGGGACAGAAGATGTGTTCTATGGCTACACCTTC
>-|-|TRBV5-6|18|TRBJ1-2
CASSLGQGARLEDYGYTF
TGTGCCAGCAGCTTGGGGCAGGGAGCCAGATTAGAGGACTATGGCTACACCTTC
>-|TRBD2|TRBV19|15|TRBJ2-1
CASTVAGYSYNEQFF
TGTGCCAGTACCGTAGCGGGGTACTCCTACAATGAGCAGTTCTTC
>-|TRBD1|TRBV2|12|TRBJ2-7
CASRTTGNEQYF
TGTGCCAGCAGAACGACAGGGAACGAGCAGTACTTC
>few|-|TRBV5-5|15|TRBJ1-6
CASSPGRIDNSPLHF
TGTGCCAGCTCACCGGGCCGGATAGATAATTCACCCCTCCACTTT
>-|-|TRBV15|12|TRBJ2-7
CATVQGSYEQYF
TGTGCCACCGTACAGGGTTCCTACGAGCAGTACTTC
>-|TRBD1|TRBV28|16|TRBJ1-2
CASSYGQGALLYGYTF
TGTGCCAGCAGTTACGGACAGGGGGCCTTGCTTTATGGCTACACCTTC
>-|-|TRBV3-1/TRBV3-2|13|TRBJ1-1
CASSQAPSPEAFF
TGTGCCAGCAGCCAAGCCCCATCCCCTGAAGCTTTCTTT
>-|-|TRBV7-9|14|TRBJ2-7
CASSLDFGSYEQYF
TGTGCCAGCAGCTTAGACTTCGGATCCTACGAGCAGTACTTC
>-|-|TRBV14|11|TRBJ2-1
CASSQGNEQFF
TGTGCCAGCAGCCAGGGGAATGAGCAGTTCTTC
>-|-|TRBV19|13|TRBJ1-3
CASSGEAGNTIYF
TGTGCCAGTAGTGGGGAGGCTGGAAACACCATATATTTT
>-|TRBD1|TRBV13|15|TRBJ2-7
CASSRSRDRDYEQYF
TGTGCCAGCAGCCGTAGCCGGGACAGGGACTACGAGCAGTACTTC
>-|-|TRBV2|12|TRBJ1-5
CASNPGDQPQHF
TGTGCCAGTAACCCAGGGGACCAGCCCCAGCATTTT
>-|-|TRBV21-1|13|TRBJ2-7
CARGRGPRYEQYF
TGTGCCAGAGGCAGGGGGCCCCGCTACGAGCAGTACTTC
>few|-|TRBV11-2|13|TRBJ1-3
CASSLSSGNTIYF
TGTGCCAGCAGCCTCTCCTCTGGAAACACCATATATTTT
>-|-|TRBV15|13|TRBJ2-3
CATSTPITDTQYF
TGTGCCACCAGCACACCAATCACAGATACGCAGTATTTT
>-|-|TRBV6-2/TRBV6-3|13|TRBJ1-1
CASSSSLYTEAFF
TGTGCCAGCAGCTCATCCTTGTACACTGAAGCTTTCTTT
>-|-|TRBV12-5|15|TRBJ1-6
CASGEGSSYNSPLHF
TGTGCTAGTGGTGAGGGGAGCTCCTATAATTCACCCCTCCACTTT
>-|TRBD1|TRBV5-4|13|TRBJ1-2
CASSVDREYGYTF
TGTGCCAGCAGCGTAGACAGGGAGTATGGCTACACCTTC
>-|-|TRBV5-5|16|TRBJ1-2
CASSLVLGSHSSGYTF
TGTGCCAGCAGCTTGGTTTTAGGCAGCCACTCATCGGGCTACACCTTC
>-|-|TRBV7-2|15|TRBJ2-3
CASSLLAGYTDTQYF
TGTGCCAGCAGCTTACTGGCAGGGTACACAGATACGCAGTATTTT
>-|-|TRBV5-4|16|TRBJ2-3
CASSSLGAGLQDTQYF
TGTGCCAGCAGCTCCCTCGGGGCAGGGCTTCAAGATACGCAGTATTTT
>-|-|TRBV5-1|13|TRBJ2-7
CASSFDNSYEQYF
TGCGCCAGCAGCTTCGACAACTCCTACGAGCAGTACTTC
>-|TRBD2|TRBV5-5|14|TRBJ2-5
CASSNGGAIETQYF
TGTGCCAGCTCAAACGGGGGGGCAATAGAGACCCAGTACTTC
>-|-|TRBV10-1|14|TRBJ1-1
CASSESTGFAEAFF
TGCGCCAGCAGTGAGTCGACGGGGTTCGCTGAAGCTTTCTTT
>-|-|TRBV7-9|15|TRBJ1-4
CASSLAGSGIEKLFF
TGTGCCAGCAGCTTAGCGGGATCAGGGATTGAAAAACTGTTTTTT
>-|TRBD1|TRBV18|14|TRBJ1-2
CASSPLQGAEGYTF
TGTGCCAGCTCACCACTACAGGGGGCTGAGGGCTACACCTTC
>-|-|TRBV6-5|13|TRBJ1-2
CATLRGPSYGYTF
TGTGCCACCCTACGGGGACCGAGCTATGGCTACACCTTC